A single sample gave rise to the 18 T cell receptor beta chains below, sequenced in a study of blood T cell repertoires in COVID-19. Using immunoSEQ multiplex PCR, the repertoire was profiled, and TCRdb retains in-frame clones only, with some absent. The sample holds about half a million clones, roughly 85% seen once. The sequencing sample was made of peripheral blood. The receptors come from a human donor in a cohort sampled during active COVID-19.

Only one count was recorded for this clone. The chain recombines TRBV11-1 with TRBJ1-1; possibly TRBD1 for D (6 bases). The germline gives CDR1 SGHAT, CDR2 FQDESV (reference sequence). Trimming shortened V by 4 bases and J by 5 bases, and 20 bases separated the two germline ends. The CDR3 is made up of 16 amino acids. Written as DNA, the CDR3 is TGTGCCAGCAGCTCTCACGGGACAATCTCGGGAACTGAAGCTTTCTTT. It encodes CASSSHGTISGTEAFF. The whole variable domain, filled in from reference TRBV11-1 and TRBJ1-1, reads EAEVAQSPRYKITEKSQAVAFWCDPISGHATLYWYRQILGQGPELLVQFQDESVVDDSQLPKDRFSAERLKGVDSTLKIQPAELGDSAMYLCASSSHGTISGTEAFFGQGTRLTVV.

J is TRBJ2-7 and V is TRBV30; 9 bases are shared with TRBD1. CDR1 and CDR2 from the germline V gene are GTSNPN and SVGIG (reference sequence). The junction had 6 bases not matched to a gene; V was cut back by 0 bases and J by 3 bases. CDR3 length equals 15 residues. CDR3 bases: TGTGCCTGGAGTGTACTCGGGACAGGGTTCTACGAGCAGTACTTC. Translating gives CAWSVLGTGFYEQYF.

This clone was detected only once. The chain recombines TRBV25-1 with TRBJ2-1; 7 nucleotides agree with TRBD1. Germline CDR1 MGHDK, CDR2 SYGVNS. V gave up 5 bases and J gave up 6 bases; unmatched junction bases: 7. CDR3 length: 14 residues. In DNA form, the CDR3 reads TGTGCCAGCAGTCCCGGGACAGCCCTCAATGAGCAGTTCTTC. Its protein product is CASSPGTALNEQFF.

This clone appeared a few times. The chain links TRBV9 to TRBJ2-3; a possible D gene is TRBD2 (6 bases). This CDR3 is built from 14 residues. Germline V gene data show CDR1 as SGDLS and CDR2 as YYNGEE. V lost 7 bases to trimming and J lost 2 bases, with 14 bases between them. The CDR3 spells CASRGGVTTDTQYF. The CDR3 nucleotides read TGTGCCAGCCGGGGCGGGGTTACCACAGATACGCAGTATTTT.

The sample holds one count of this clone. The genes are TRBV6-5 and TRBJ2-2; perhaps TRBD2 as D (6 bases). This CDR3 is 14 amino acids long. Trimming took off 6 bases at V and 8 bases at J, with 16 bases between the two ends. Germline CDR1 is MNHEY and CDR2 is SVGAGI. The CDR3 is CASSAGRIGGELFF. Written as DNA, the CDR3 is TGTGCCAGCAGCGCGGGACGCATAGGGGGGGAGCTGTTTTTT.

The rearrangement uses TRBV5-1 and TRBJ2-6, with 7 bases aligning to TRBD1. V was pared by 2 bases and J by 4 bases, with 9 bases of the junction left unmatched. The CDR3 has 17 residues. In germline, CDR1 is SGHRS, CDR2 YFSETQ. CDR3 amino acids: CASSLQGSLGGANVLTF. Written as DNA, the CDR3 is TGCGCCAGCAGCTTACAGGGGTCCCTGGGGGGGGCCAACGTCCTGACTTTC. Using reference TRBV5-1 and TRBJ2-6 for the parts outside the CDR3, the full variable domain is KAGVTQTPRYLIKTRGQQVTLSCSPISGHRSVSWYQQTPGQGLQFLFEYFSETQRNKGNFPGRFSGRQFSNSRSEMNVSTLELGDSALYLCASSLQGSLGGANVLTFGAGSRLTVL.

The chain's CDR3 is CASSVGLAGFLRRDTDTQYF. CDR3 in DNA: TGTGCCAGCAGCGTTGGGCTAGCGGGCTTCCTAAGGCGGGACACAGATACGCAGTATTTT. J is TRBJ2-3 and V is TRBV9; TRBD2 matches 8 bases. Trimming removed 2 bases from V and 2 bases from J; junction bases left unmatched: 19. This CDR3 is built from 20 residues. The V gene's germline CDR1 is SGDLS and CDR2 YYNGEE.

The rearrangement links TRBV5-1 to TRBJ2-1; TRBD2 agrees at 9 bases. This CDR3 is 16 amino acids long. From germline, CDR1 is SGHRS and CDR2 YFSETQ. The V gene end was trimmed by 0 bases and the J gene end by 6 bases; junction bases not matched to a gene: 7. CDR3 bases: TGCGCCAGCAGCTTGGCCGGTCTAGCGGGAACCAATGAGCAGTTCTTC. As protein: CASSLAGLAGTNEQFF.

In the case of this clone: The same CDR3 also results from other DNA sequences found in this sample. J is TRBJ2-5 and V is TRBV5-1; 12 bases map to TRBD2. Germline V gene lookup returns CDR1 SGHRS and CDR2 YFSETQ. The CDR3 contains 16 residues. Germline trimming cut 0 bases from V and 2 bases from J; bases unmatched to any gene: 2. The CDR3 DNA sequence: TGCGCCAGCAGCTTGGGCGGACTAGCGGGGCAAGAGACCCAGTACTTC. Its translation is CASSLGGLAGQETQYF.

In its sample, this clone was seen once. The V and J genes are TRBV21-1 and TRBJ2-2; TRBD1, the D gene given by the table, was not confirmed from the DNA. TRBV21-1 is a known pseudogene. The CDR3 spans 19 residues. This CDR3 reads CASSKARDRGLDGTGELFF. The CDR3 DNA follows: TGTGCCAGCAGCAAAGCTAGGGACAGGGGGCTCGATGGCACCGGGGAGCTGTTTTTT.

This clone was counted a few times. The chain uses TRBV28 and TRBJ2-2; 8 nucleotides align to TRBD1. The CDR3 runs 14 residues. Germline V gives CDR1 MDHEN, CDR2 SYDVKM. Germline trimming cut 4 bases from V and 5 bases from J; bases unmatched to any gene: 3. This chain's CDR3 is CASSSRDRTGELFF. CDR3 nucleotide sequence: TGTGCCAGCAGTTCGAGGGACAGGACCGGGGAGCTGTTTTTT.

This chain connects TRBV5-1 to TRBJ2-3, with 14 nucleotides matching TRBD2. V gave up 4 bases and J gave up 5 bases; unmatched junction bases: 12. This CDR3 has 18 residues. Germline V gene sequence: CDR1 SGHRS, CDR2 YFSETQ. Here the CDR3 DNA reads TGCGCCAGCAGCCTGACTAGCGGGAGGGTCTCGTATCGAGATACGCAGTATTTT. It translates to CASSLTSGRVSYRDTQYF.

The chain couples TRBV7-8 to TRBJ2-1, with a weak D call TRBD1 (5 bases). This CDR3 region has 15 residues. The germline V gene has CDR1 SGHVS and CDR2 FQNEAQ. V was clipped by 3 bases and J by 8 bases, with 17 bases between them. This chain's CDR3 is CASSFLTGAIYEQFF. The CDR3 DNA is TGTGCCAGCAGCTTCCTTACAGGTGCAATCTATGAGCAGTTCTTC.

The chain is built from TRBV5-6 and TRBJ1-1; D remains ambiguous. CDR1 is SGHDT and CDR2 is YYEEEE in the germline V gene. V was trimmed by 4 bases and J by 1 base, leaving 20 bases between them. This CDR3 is 17 amino acids long. CDR3 residues: CASSPRRDSLPNTEAFF. CDR3 nucleotides: TGTGCCAGCAGCCCACGGCGAGACTCCTTGCCGAACACTGAAGCTTTCTTT.

The rearrangement joins TRBV5-4 to TRBJ2-3; TRBD1 agrees at 12 bases. CDR3 length equals 15 residues. Germline CDR1 reads SGHNT; CDR2 reads YYREEE (reference sequence). V trimming: 3 bases; J trimming: 4 bases; junction bases outside the gene matches: 3. CDR3 sequence: CASSSRDRGPDTQYF. The CDR3, as DNA: TGTGCCAGCAGCTCCCGGGACAGGGGGCCAGATACGCAGTATTTT.

CDR3 nucleotides: TGTGCCAGCAAAAGCCTTCCCAGGGAGCAGTACTTC. Translation: CASKSLPREQYF. The V call is TRBV28, the J call TRBJ2-7; D is undetermined. Germline V gene lookup returns CDR1 MDHEN and CDR2 SYDVKM. CDR3 length: 12 amino acids. Trimming cost V 7 bases and J 7 bases, with 14 bases left between them.

The CDR3 loop reads CASSTDRESYGYTF. The CDR3 DNA sequence: TGTGCCAGCAGTACCGACAGGGAGAGTTATGGCTACACCTTC. The chain is built from TRBV6-5 and TRBJ1-2; 7 bases line up with TRBD1. The length of the CDR3 is 14 residues. The germline gives CDR1 MNHEY, CDR2 SVGAGI. The V segment lost 5 bases and the J segment 5 bases; nucleotides outside the gene matches: 8.

The CDR3 coding sequence is TGCGCCAGCAGCTCTCAGGGGGCCTCTGAAGCTTTCTTT. Its protein product is CASSSQGASEAFF. This sequence joins TRBV5-1 and TRBJ1-1, with 8 bases lining up with TRBD1. The CDR3 is 13 amino acids. The V segment lost 3 bases and the J segment 6 bases; nucleotides outside the gene matches: 4. Germline assignment: CDR1 SGHRS and CDR2 YFSETQ.